Here is one T cell receptor (beta chain) with its context. The junction had 6 bases not matched to a gene; V was cut back by 5 bases and J by 6 bases. CDR1 SEHNR and CDR2 FQNEAQ come from the germline V gene (reference sequence). The CDR3 runs 14 residues. In the source study's methods: Reference gene primers were amplified, and this amplification served to estimate nucleated cell counts. The assay was immunoSEQ multiplex PCR, and TCRdb's table has in-frame clones only and misses some. V and J calls and clone size are copied from that table; D and trimming were computed from the DNA. This table has approximately 50,000 clones, over 80% appearing once. This sample stems from a study of blood T cell repertoires in COVID-19.

The clonotype was recovered from a human donor in a cohort sampled during active COVID-19. The chain carries TRBV7-9 and TRBJ2-1, with TRBD2 matching over 8 bases. Input material: peripheral blood. DNA for the CDR3: TGTGCCAGCAGCCCCCGGACTAGCATCAATGAGCAGTTCTTC. It encodes CASSPRTSINEQFF.